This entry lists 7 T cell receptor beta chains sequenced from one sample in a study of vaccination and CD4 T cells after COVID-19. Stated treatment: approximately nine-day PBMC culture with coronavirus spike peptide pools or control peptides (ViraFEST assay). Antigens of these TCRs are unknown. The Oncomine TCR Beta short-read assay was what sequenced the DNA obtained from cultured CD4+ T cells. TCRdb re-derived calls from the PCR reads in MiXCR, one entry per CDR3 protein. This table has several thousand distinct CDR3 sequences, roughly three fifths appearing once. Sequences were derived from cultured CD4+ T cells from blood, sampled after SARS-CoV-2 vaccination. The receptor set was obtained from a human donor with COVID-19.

CDR3: CASTGGIEAFF. The CDR3 coding sequence is TGCGCCAGCACCGGGGGGATTGAAGCTTTCTTT. V is TRBV5-1 and J is TRBJ1-1, with a tentative D call TRBD1 (5 bases). The CDR3 is 11 amino acids. CDR1 and CDR2 from the germline V gene are SGHRS and YFSETQ. The V gene lost 6 bases and the J gene lost 7 bases, with 10 bases spanning the gap.

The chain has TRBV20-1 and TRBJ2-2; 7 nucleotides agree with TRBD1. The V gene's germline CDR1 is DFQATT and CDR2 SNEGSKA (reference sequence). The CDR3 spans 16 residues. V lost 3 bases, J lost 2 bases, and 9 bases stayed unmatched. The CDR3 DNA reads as TGCAGTGCTAGGAAGCCGGGACAGCTTAACACCGGGGAGCTGTTTTTT. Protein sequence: CSARKPGQLNTGELFF.

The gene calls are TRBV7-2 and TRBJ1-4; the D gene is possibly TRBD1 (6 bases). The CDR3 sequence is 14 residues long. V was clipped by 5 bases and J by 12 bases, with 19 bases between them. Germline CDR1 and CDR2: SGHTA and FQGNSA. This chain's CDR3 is CASSPTPNRVELFF. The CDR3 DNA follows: TGTGCCAGCAGCCCCACCCCAAACAGGGTGGAACTGTTTTTT. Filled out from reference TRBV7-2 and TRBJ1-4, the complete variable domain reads GAGVSQSPSNKVTEKGKDVELRCDPISGHTALYWYRQSLGQGLEFLIYFQGNSAPDKSGLPSDRFSAERTGGSVSTLTIQRTQQEDSAVYLCASSPTPNRVELFFGSGTQLSVL.

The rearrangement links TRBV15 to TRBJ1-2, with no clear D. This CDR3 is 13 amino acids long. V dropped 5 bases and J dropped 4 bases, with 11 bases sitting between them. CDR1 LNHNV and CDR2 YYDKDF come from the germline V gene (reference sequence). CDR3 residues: CATSSDPLYGYTF. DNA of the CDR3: TGTGCCACCAGCTCCGATCCGCTCTATGGCTACACCTTC.

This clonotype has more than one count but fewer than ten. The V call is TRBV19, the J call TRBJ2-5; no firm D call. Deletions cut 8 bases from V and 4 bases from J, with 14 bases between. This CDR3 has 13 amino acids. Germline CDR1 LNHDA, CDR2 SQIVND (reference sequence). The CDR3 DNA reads TGTGCCAGTGGGCCCCGGTCCGGAGAGACCCAGTACTTC. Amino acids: CASGPRSGETQYF.

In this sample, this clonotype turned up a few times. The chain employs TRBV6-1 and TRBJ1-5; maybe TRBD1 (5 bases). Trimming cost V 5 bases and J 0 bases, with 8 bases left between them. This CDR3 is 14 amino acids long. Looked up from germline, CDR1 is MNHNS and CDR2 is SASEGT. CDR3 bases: TGTGCCAGCAGTATGGGGGTTAGCAATCAGCCCCAGCATTTT. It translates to CASSMGVSNQPQHF.

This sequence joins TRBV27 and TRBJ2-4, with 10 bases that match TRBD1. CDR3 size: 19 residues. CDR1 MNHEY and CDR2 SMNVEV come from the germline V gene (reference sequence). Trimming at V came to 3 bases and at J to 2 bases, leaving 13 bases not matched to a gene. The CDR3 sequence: CASSLTGGWSLVTKNIQYF. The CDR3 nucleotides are TGTGCCAGCAGTTTGACAGGGGGCTGGAGTTTGGTAACCAAAAACATTCAGTACTTC.